The present TCR beta chain was sequenced within a study of blood T cell repertoires in COVID-19. Study-wide background: COVID-19 samples, acute and convalescent, were from the United States, Italy and Spain. Sources were T cells, B-cell-depleted T cells, or PBMCs; the material itself was cDNA or gDNA.

In the original workflow: For nucleated cells, counts were estimated from reference gene primer amplification. The method was immunoSEQ multiplex PCR; TCRdb's version includes in-frame clones alone and lacks a portion of them. The D gene and trimming were derived from the DNA, and the V and J assignments and clone size from that table. This table holds tens of thousands of clones, approximately 88% found once. Sequenced material: peripheral blood. The TCR originated in a human donor in a cohort sampled during active COVID-19.

CDR3 sequence (DNA): TGTGCCAGCAGCCAAGCCCCAGGGGCCGAGCAGTACTTC. Amino acids: CASSQAPGAEQYF. The chain joins TRBV3-1 (or the pseudogene TRBV3-2) to TRBJ2-7, with D tentatively TRBD1 (6 bases). V was pared by 1 base and J by 6 bases, with 10 bases between. Germline assignment: CDR1 LGHDT and CDR2 YNNKEL (reference sequence). The CDR3 is 13 residues long.